The TCR beta chain under discussion was sequenced for a study of identical twins. MiXCR, applied by TCRdb to the 5' RACE reads, yields one record per CDR3 protein. This table has about 450,000 distinct CDR3 sequences, under 20% appearing once. Of note for this clonotype: Its antigen is undetermined.

Findings and caveats of the study: Memory repertoires showed no such pattern, whereas abundant cord blood beta clonotypes carried fewer insertions. Partly confounded zero-insertion analyses could result from invariant MAIT and iNKT cells.

The sequenced sample consisted of naive T cells sorted from blood. This sequence was found in a man aged 45-60 years in good health.

CDR3 loop: CSARDGWWGDTDTQYF. The CDR3 DNA reads TGCAGTGCTAGAGATGGTTGGTGGGGGGACACAGATACGCAGTATTTT. The genes are TRBV20-1 and TRBJ2-3, with D perhaps matching TRBD2 (6 bases). The CDR3 runs to 16 residues. The germline V gene encodes CDR1 DFQATT and CDR2 SNEGSKA (reference sequence). V lost 0 bases, J lost 2 bases, and 15 bases lay in between.